This T cell receptor (beta chain) came from a study of human T cells and chemical hapten exposure. About the research overall: TCR yields differed between samples (mainly from small differences in pooled library volume).

Germline CDR1 and CDR2: LGHNA and YNFKEQ. The CDR3 totals 12 residues. The germline V and J ends were trimmed by 4 bases and 6 bases, with 9 bases remaining between them. Described time point: healthy volunteer bleed at 2 weeks. Unfractionated whole blood yielded total RNA. Broader study findings: DPC sensitization did not alter TCRs above 1 in 1000 frequency.

Note on this clonotype: The target antigen is unknown.

The study used a library that attached unique molecular identifiers to individual cDNA molecules. In the original processing: Counts of TCRs in each sample centred on a median of around 99,000 and extended from approximately 20,000 to 700,000. TCRdb reprocessed the RACE reads via MiXCR and lists one record per CDR3 protein. It is TCRdb's table, rather than the study itself, that gives the V and J calls and clone size. The sample comprises roughly 130,000 distinct CDR3 sequences, approximately 8.3% of which are singletons, and roughly 1.6% rests with the top ten. The sample taken for sequencing was whole blood. The clonotype originates from a male donor in good health. Some clones in this sample may be carry-over from other donors' samples. V gene TRBV4-2 combines with J gene TRBJ1-2; D call uncertain. CDR3 amino acids: CASSPPGDGYTF. CDR3 DNA: TGTGCCAGCAGCCCCCCAGGAGATGGCTACACCTTC.